Shown below are 2 T cell receptor beta chains from a single sample sequenced in a study of response to subunit inactivated influenza vaccine. TCRdb independently ran MiXCR on the RT-PCR reads; one entry per CDR3 protein. The sample yields hundreds of thousands of distinct CDR3 sequences, about 15% seen once. Sequencing used PBMCs from blood, obtained roughly 2 weeks before vaccination. Every receptor here comes from a man between 45 and 60 years old who received an inactivated influenza vaccine.

This clonotype was seen more than once but under ten times. The chain has TRBV14 and TRBJ1-6; D gene uncertain. CDR1 is SGHDN and CDR2 is FVKESK in the germline V gene. Trimming left V 0 bases short and J 13 bases short, with 4 bases between. This CDR3 comprises 11 residues. CDR3 region: CASSQDWPLHF. The CDR3 coding sequence is TGTGCCAGCAGCCAAGATTGGCCCCTCCACTTT.

At least ten counts were recorded for this clonotype. The chain combines TRBV7-2 with TRBJ2-1; tentatively, D is TRBD2 (6 bases). With 5 bases removed from V and 6 bases from J, the gap between germline ends came to 14 bases. This CDR3 spans 14 amino acids. CDR1 is SGHTA, CDR2 FQGNSA, per germline. The CDR3 nucleotides read TGTGCCAGCAGCCCGGGCGGGGCCATCAATGAGCAGTTCTTC. It codes for CASSPGGAINEQFF.